The 14 T cell receptor beta chains below all came from one sample that was sequenced in a study of CD8+CD57+ T cells in acquired aplastic anemia. Template material for TCR beta VDJ and CDR3 profiling consisted of genomic DNA. A single record per CDR3 protein comes from TCRdb applying MiXCR to the reads. The sample has 150,000 to 200,000 distinct CDR3 sequences; roughly 48% are singletons. Sequenced sample: sorted CD4+, CD8+, or CD8+CD57+ T cells (not recorded which) from PBMCs. The receptors shown here come from a human donor in good health.

The rearrangement links TRBV3-1 to TRBJ1-2; 10 positions agree with TRBD1. The CDR3 is made up of 13 amino acids. The V and J ends lost 6 bases and 8 bases, in that order; junction bases with no gene match: 6. The V gene's germline CDR1 is LGHDT and CDR2 YNNKEL (reference sequence). The CDR3 spells CASRSGDRGGYTF. In DNA form, the CDR3 reads TGTGCCAGCAGATCGGGGGACAGGGGAGGCTACACCTTC. Filled out from reference TRBV3-1 and TRBJ1-2, the complete variable domain reads DTAVSQTPKYLVTQMGNDKSIKCEQNLGHDTMYWYKQDSKKFLKIMFSYNNKELIINETVPNRFSPKSPDKAHLNLHINSLELGDSAVYFCASRSGDRGGYTFGSGTRLTVV.

This clonotype was detected a few times. J is TRBJ2-6 and V is TRBV3-1; D not resolved. V was pared by 0 bases and J by 1 base, with 7 bases between. Per germline, CDR1 LGHDT and CDR2 YNNKEL (reference sequence). The CDR3 length is 16 residues. The CDR3 coding sequence is TGTGCCAGCAGCCAAGAGGGCGATTCTGGGGCCAACGTCCTGACTTTC. Protein product: CASSQEGDSGANVLTF.

On this clonotype itself: Since a much larger clone is just one base distant, this may be a read error. The gene calls are TRBV6-5 and TRBJ1-6; the D is unclear. From germline, CDR1 is MNHEY and CDR2 SVGAGI. V lost 4 bases to trimming and J lost 7 bases, with 8 bases between them. CDR3 length equals 13 residues. Here the CDR3 DNA reads TGTGCCAGCAGTTCCAGCACGAATTCACCCCTCCACTTT. It encodes CASSSSTNSPLHF.

The gene calls are TRBV20-1 and TRBJ2-3; D is perhaps TRBD1 (7 bases). The V end was cut by 7 bases, the J end by 2 bases, with 13 bases between. This CDR3 has 13 residues. Germline V gives CDR1 DFQATT, CDR2 SNEGSKA (reference sequence). Here the CDR3 reads CSGLRGDTDTQYF. CDR3 DNA: TGCAGTGGCCTCAGGGGGGACACAGATACGCAGTATTTT.

At least ten counts were recorded for this clonotype. This chain links TRBV7-9 with TRBJ1-1; 9 bases are a match to TRBD1. Germline values: CDR1 SEHNR, CDR2 FQNEAQ (reference sequence). This CDR3 spans 15 amino acids. The V segment lost 5 bases and the J segment 3 bases; nucleotides outside the gene matches: 7. This CDR3 is CASSVGQGLDTEAFF. CDR3 DNA: TGTGCCAGCAGCGTTGGACAGGGGTTGGACACTGAAGCTTTCTTT.

This chain uses TRBV7-9 with TRBJ1-2; weak D call: TRBD1 (5 bases). The V end lost 1 base, the J end lost 6 bases, and 15 bases lay between the germline ends. The germline CDR1 and CDR2 sequences are SEHNR and FQNEAQ (reference sequence). The CDR3 totals 15 residues. The CDR3 nucleotides read TGTGCCAGCAGCTTAGTCAGGTCAGGGAACGATGGCTACACCTTC. As protein: CASSLVRSGNDGYTF.

This clonotype was picked up many times. V and J are TRBV30 and TRBJ2-2, with a possible D match to TRBD2 (6 bases). CDR3 length: 14 residues. Trimming took 2 bases from V and 3 from J, leaving 10 bases between them. Germline V lookup: CDR1 GTSNPN, CDR2 SVGIG (reference sequence). The CDR3 nucleotides are TGTGCCTGGAGTCGGGACTCGTACACCGGGGAGCTGTTTTTT. Protein product: CAWSRDSYTGELFF.

This clonotype turned up a few times. This chain joins TRBV7-2 and TRBJ2-3; 10 bases are shared with TRBD2. Germline values: CDR1 SGHTA, CDR2 FQGNSA. The ends lost 4 bases at V and 8 bases at J; junction bases unmatched: 6. This CDR3 region has 14 residues. CDR3 nucleotide sequence: TGTGCCAGCAGCTCTAGCGGGAGTTCCTCTACGCAGTATTTT. Its translation is CASSSSGSSSTQYF. Complete variable domain (other parts from reference TRBV7-2 and TRBJ2-3): GAGVSQSPSNKVTEKGKDVELRCDPISGHTALYWYRQSLGQGLEFLIYFQGNSAPDKSGLPSDRFSAERTGGSVSTLTIQRTQQEDSAVYLCASSSSGSSSTQYFGPGTRLTVL.

This chain joins TRBV2 and TRBJ1-1; D gene ambiguous. CDR1 SNHLY and CDR2 FYNNEI come from the germline V gene. V lost 8 bases and J 0 bases, leaving 10 bases between the germline ends. The CDR3 loop spans 13 amino acids. The CDR3 region has the DNA TGTGCCAGCCATCTTTCGATGAACACTGAAGCTTTCTTT. This gives the protein CASHLSMNTEAFF.

V and J are TRBV2 and TRBJ2-7, with D tentatively TRBD1 (6 bases). This CDR3 region has 14 residues. The V and J ends lost 6 bases and 4 bases respectively, with 16 bases between them. Germline loops: CDR1 SNHLY, CDR2 FYNNEI. As DNA, the CDR3 is TGTGCCAGCAGAGGACAGATGACCGGGTACGAGCAGTACTTC. The encoded protein is CASRGQMTGYEQYF. The entire variable domain, with the rest obtained from reference TRBV2 and TRBJ2-7, is as follows: EPEVTQTPSHQVTQMGQEVILRCVPISNHLYFYWYRQILGQKVEFLVSFYNNEISEKSEIFDDQFSVERPDGSNFTLKIRSTKLEDSAMYFCASRGQMTGYEQYFGPGTRLTVT.

The gene calls are TRBV29-1 and TRBJ2-7, with 11 nucleotides matching TRBD1. The V gene end was trimmed by 5 bases and the J gene end by 4 bases; junction bases not matched to a gene: 10. The CDR3 runs 15 residues. Germline V gives CDR1 SQVTM, CDR2 ANQGSEA. CDR3 sequence: CSVNLGQGAMYEQYF. CDR3 DNA sequence: TGCAGCGTTAACTTAGGACAGGGGGCTATGTACGAGCAGTACTTC.

The chain carries TRBV20-1 and TRBJ2-1; D remains unclear. This CDR3 comprises 11 residues. V was trimmed by 7 bases and J by 0 bases, leaving 4 bases between them. CDR1 DFQATT and CDR2 SNEGSKA come from the germline V gene (reference sequence). DNA of the CDR3: TGCAGTGTCAGCTCCTACAATGAGCAGTTCTTC. Protein product: CSVSSYNEQFF.

In its sample, this clonotype was seen many times. V is TRBV9 and J is TRBJ2-5; D could derive from TRBD1 or TRBD2 (5 bases each). V lost 4 bases to trimming and J lost 5 bases, with 18 bases between them. The CDR3 runs 15 residues. The V gene's germline CDR1 is SGDLS and CDR2 YYNGEE. In DNA, the CDR3 is TGTGCCAGCAGCCCCAGGGCAGGCCCGGGGGAGACCCAGTACTTC. It yields the protein CASSPRAGPGETQYF.

This clonotype has a count of ten or more. The J gene is TRBJ2-5, the V gene TRBV18; D not certain. Looked up from germline, CDR1 is KGHSH and CDR2 is LQKENI. V dropped 0 bases and J dropped 2 bases, with 7 bases sitting between them. The CDR3 has 14 amino acids. CDR3 residues: CASSPPKGQETQYF. The DNA for the CDR3 is TGTGCCAGCTCACCACCGAAGGGACAAGAGACCCAGTACTTC.